Listed here are 29 T cell receptor beta chains from one sample, sequenced in a study of identical twins. Each CDR3 protein is one row after TCRdb ran MiXCR on the 5' RACE reads. This sample has under 400,000 distinct CDR3 sequences, with about 9% found just once. Sequencing was done on a sample of naive T cells sorted from blood. These receptors were collected from a woman in her 50s in good health.

V usage is TRBV2 and J usage is TRBJ2-7; 8 bases fit TRBD2. After removal of 6 bases from V and 9 bases from J, the junction contained 10 bases not matched to a gene. The CDR3 extends over 13 amino acids. Germline values: CDR1 SNHLY, CDR2 FYNNEI. CDR3 amino acids: CASRDWSGSWQYF. The CDR3 DNA reads TGTGCCAGCAGGGACTGGAGCGGGAGTTGGCAGTACTTC.

This clonotype was seen ten or more times. The rearrangement joins TRBV29-1 to TRBJ1-1, with 7 bases identical to TRBD1. Germline CDR1 reads SQVTM; CDR2 reads ANQGSEA. CDR3 length equals 13 residues. J gave up 4 bases and V 4 bases, and 6 bases lay outside the gene matches. The CDR3 protein is CSVVAGGATEAFF. The DNA of the CDR3 is TGCAGCGTTGTCGCAGGGGGGGCCACTGAAGCTTTCTTT. The full variable domain, its missing parts supplied by reference TRBV29-1 and TRBJ1-1, is SAVISQKPSRDICQRGTSLTIQCQVDSQVTMMFWYRQQPGQSLTLIATANQGSEATYESGFVIDKFPISRPNLTFSTLTVSNMSPEDSSIYLCSVVAGGATEAFFGQGTRLTVV.

This clonotype has more than one count but fewer than ten. This chain uses TRBV3-1 with TRBJ1-2, with 9 bases fitting TRBD1. Trimming took 6 bases from V and 7 from J; bases not matched to a gene: 6. Germline CDR1 and CDR2: LGHDT and YNNKEL (reference sequence). The CDR3 is 13 amino acids. Here the CDR3 reads CASRQTGGSGYTF. The DNA for the CDR3 is TGTGCCAGCAGGCAGACAGGGGGAAGTGGCTACACCTTC.

Of note for this clonotype: Compared with germline, one end of the junction differs, possibly owing to a read error. This chain uses TRBV3-1 with TRBJ2-7; D gene ambiguous. The CDR3 is 15 residues long. The germline CDR1 and CDR2 sequences are LGHDT and YNNKEL (reference sequence). Written as DNA, the CDR3 is TGTGCCAGCAGCCTCGGACCAGCCGGTCGATACGAGCCGTACTTC. Amino acids: CASSLGPAGRYEPYF.

This clonotype was counted many times. The chain uses TRBV28 and TRBJ2-7; 7 bases are shared with TRBD1. CDR1 MDHEN and CDR2 SYDVKM come from the germline V gene. The CDR3 runs to 13 residues. V trimming: 4 bases; J trimming: 9 bases; junction bases outside the gene matches: 9. CDR3 sequence reads: CASSSQDRYRQYV. CDR3 DNA: TGTGCCAGCAGTTCACAGGACAGGTATAGGCAGTACGTC.

This chain's CDR3 is CASSSYPYEQYV. The CDR3 region has the DNA TGTGCCAGCAGCTCCTATCCTTACGAGCAGTACGTC. V and J are TRBV5-6 and TRBJ2-7; D remains unclear. This CDR3 comprises 12 residues. Germline values: CDR1 SGHDT, CDR2 YYEEEE. The V end was cut by 3 bases, the J end by 4 bases, with 8 bases between.

This clonotype has just a few counts. V usage is TRBV7-9 and J usage is TRBJ1-1; the D is unclear. Trimming took off 1 base at V and 6 bases at J, with 6 bases between the two ends. CDR3 size: 12 residues. Germline CDR1 and CDR2: SEHNR and FQNEAQ (reference sequence). CDR3 sequence: CASSLDGPEAFF. The CDR3 nucleotides read TGTGCCAGCAGCTTAGACGGGCCTGAAGCTTTCTTT.

V gene TRBV5-6 combines with J gene TRBJ2-7; 8 nucleotides agree with TRBD1. CDR1 is SGHDT and CDR2 is YYEEEE in the germline V gene. The CDR3 spans 14 residues. V lost 2 bases, J lost 2 bases, and 3 bases stayed unmatched. The CDR3 coding sequence is TGTGCCAGCAGCTTCCCGGGACAGGCCTACGAGCAGTACTTC. Protein sequence: CASSFPGQAYEQYF.

V and J are TRBV7-9 and TRBJ2-3; 8 bases line up with TRBD1. This CDR3 spans 15 amino acids. Germline-derived CDR1 and CDR2 are SEHNR and FQNEAQ (reference sequence). After removal of 3 bases from V and 3 bases from J, the junction contained 5 bases not matched to a gene. The CDR3 region is CASSFGQGGTDTQYF. For the CDR3, the DNA is TGTGCCAGCAGCTTCGGACAGGGCGGGACAGATACGCAGTATTTT.

This clonotype showed up just a few times. The chain has TRBV2 and TRBJ1-2; D not certain. From germline, CDR1 is SNHLY and CDR2 FYNNEI. With 3 bases removed from V and 3 bases from J, the gap between germline ends came to 14 bases. CDR3 length equals 15 residues. CDR3 protein: CASSDDIRAYYGYTF. In nucleotides, the CDR3 is TGTGCCAGCAGTGATGACATCCGAGCATACTATGGCTACACCTTC.

A few counts support this clonotype. V usage is TRBV12-5 and J usage is TRBJ2-5; D not certain. With 0 bases removed from V and 2 bases from J, the gap between germline ends came to 16 bases. This CDR3 contains 17 residues. In germline, CDR1 is LGHNT, CDR2 FRNRAP. CDR3 sequence (DNA): TGTGCTAGTGGTTTGGTACTGGGTCAGCTCAAACAAGAGACCCAGTACTTC. The encoded protein is CASGLVLGQLKQETQYF.

In this sample, this clonotype turned up a few times. The chain couples TRBV15 to TRBJ2-4; maybe TRBD1 (6 bases). This CDR3 has 13 residues. V was clipped by 0 bases and J by 13 bases, with 13 bases between them. Germline V gene data show CDR1 as LNHNV and CDR2 as YYDKDF (reference sequence). The CDR3 DNA follows: TGTGCCACCAGCAGAGATTTCCAGGGGCTACAGTACTTC. Amino acid sequence: CATSRDFQGLQYF.

This clonotype was observed a few times. This chain uses TRBV3-1 with TRBJ2-5; D may be TRBD1 (7 bases). The CDR3 covers 17 residues. Trimming removed 1 base at V and 8 bases at J, with 23 bases between. CDR1 and CDR2 from the germline V gene are LGHDT and YNNKEL (reference sequence). CDR3 nucleotides: TGTGCCAGCAGCCAAGGCGGGACAGTCGAAGGGGCAAGAACCCAGTACTTC. It translates to CASSQGGTVEGARTQYF.

This clonotype was detected only once. The V call is TRBV12-5, the J call TRBJ2-1; weak D call: TRBD1 (6 bases). V gave up 6 bases and J gave up 8 bases, with 11 bases separating them. The CDR3 is made up of 12 amino acids. Germline values: CDR1 LGHNT, CDR2 FRNRAP. Here the CDR3 reads CASGLHRDEQFF. DNA of the CDR3: TGTGCTAGTGGCCTCCACAGGGATGAGCAGTTCTTC.

This clonotype was seen many times. This rearrangement joins TRBV12-3 or TRBV12-4 to TRBJ2-4; 9 positions agree with TRBD2. V lost 3 bases and J lost 7; bases outside the gene matches: 10. This CDR3 spans 16 amino acids. The CDR3 region is CASSFWGLAGLNIQYF. Here the CDR3 DNA reads TGTGCCAGCAGTTTCTGGGGGCTAGCGGGATTGAACATTCAGTACTTC.

This clonotype came up once. The gene calls are TRBV20-1 and TRBJ2-2; D possibly corresponds to TRBD1 (6 bases). V was pared by 5 bases and J by 4 bases, with 23 bases between. The CDR3 totals 17 residues. Germline lookup yields CDR1 DFQATT and CDR2 SNEGSKA (reference sequence). The CDR3 reads CSAPSDRRYPRTGELFF. CDR3 nucleotide sequence: TGCAGTGCTCCCTCCGACAGGAGGTATCCCCGCACCGGGGAGCTGTTTTTT.

This clonotype has at least ten counts. CDR3 residues: CASSPDSSGVTEAFF. CDR3 nucleotides: TGTGCCAGCAGCCCCGACAGTTCAGGTGTGACTGAAGCTTTCTTT. This chain connects TRBV7-2 to TRBJ1-1; a possible D gene is TRBD1 (5 bases). The CDR3 loop spans 15 amino acids. Per the germline V gene, CDR1 is SGHTA and CDR2 is FQGNSA. With 5 bases removed from V and 5 bases from J, the gap between germline ends came to 18 bases.

This clonotype came up many times. CDR3 loop: CASSGRGLPFF. The CDR3 nucleotides read TGTGCCAGCAGTGGCAGGGGGCTTCCTTTCTTT. The chain is built from TRBV6-6 and TRBJ1-1, with 8 bases fitting TRBD1. This CDR3 is built from 11 residues. The V gene end was trimmed by 5 bases and the J gene end by 12 bases; junction bases not matched to a gene: 5. Germline lookup yields CDR1 MNHNY and CDR2 SVGAGI (reference sequence).

Here the CDR3 DNA reads TGTGCCACTGGCCCAAGGGCGGGACCCCAAGAGACCCAGTACTTC. Translated, it gives CATGPRAGPQETQYF. V usage is TRBV5-5 and J usage is TRBJ2-5, with D possibly matching TRBD2 (6 bases). The CDR3 spans 15 residues. V dropped 9 bases and J dropped 1 base, with 19 bases sitting between them. The V gene's germline CDR1 is SGHKS and CDR2 YYEKEE (reference sequence).

This clonotype was seen only a few times. The chain joins TRBV13 to TRBJ2-3, with D maybe TRBD2 (6 bases). Trimming shortened V by 4 bases and J by 6 bases, and 20 bases separated the two germline ends. The CDR3 has 16 amino acids. Per the germline V gene, CDR1 is PRHDT and CDR2 is FYEKMQ (reference sequence). CDR3 region: CASSSPSGRVFDTQYF. CDR3 in DNA: TGTGCCAGCAGCTCCCCCAGCGGGCGGGTATTTGATACGCAGTATTTT.

This clonotype was counted between two and nine times. The chain uses TRBV12-3 or TRBV12-4 and TRBJ1-5, with a possible D match to TRBD1 (5 bases). CDR3 length: 14 residues. The V end lost 6 bases, the J end lost 6 bases, and 15 bases lay between the germline ends. DNA of the CDR3: TGTGCCAGCAGCCACGCCAGGGCCCTTCAGCCCCAGCATTTT. This encodes CASSHARALQPQHF.

The chain couples TRBV6-1 to TRBJ2-3, with D uncertain. Germline loops: CDR1 MNHNS, CDR2 SASEGT. This CDR3 has 11 residues. Trimming pared 2 bases from V and 4 bases from J, leaving 1 base between. CDR3 residues: CASSEPDTQYF. The CDR3 DNA is TGTGCCAGCAGTGAACCAGATACGCAGTATTTT.

This clonotype has at least ten counts. This chain joins TRBV12-3 or TRBV12-4 and TRBJ2-3; the D gene is possibly TRBD1 (6 bases). The CDR3 loop spans 14 amino acids. Trimming took 4 bases from V and 3 from J, leaving 11 bases between them. The CDR3 spells CASSYAQGTDTQYF. The CDR3 DNA sequence: TGTGCCAGCAGTTATGCCCAGGGGACAGATACGCAGTATTTT.

The chain employs TRBV7-2 and TRBJ2-3; D ambiguous. Trimming removed 2 bases from V and 6 bases from J, with 12 bases in between. Germline lookup yields CDR1 SGHTA and CDR2 FQGNSA. This CDR3 has 14 residues. The CDR3 reads CASSLTPGVDTQYF. The CDR3 bases are TGTGCCAGCAGCTTAACCCCGGGTGTGGATACGCAGTATTTT.

J is TRBJ1-3 and V is TRBV2; no firm D call. The germline CDR1 and CDR2 sequences are SNHLY and FYNNEI. Trimming cost V 5 bases and J 0 bases, with 11 bases left between them. The CDR3 runs to 15 residues. The CDR3: CASSRLRSSGNTIYF. The CDR3 DNA follows: TGTGCCAGCAGTCGCCTCCGTAGCTCTGGAAACACCATATATTTT.

The CDR3 reads CASSLGSGRLKGETQYF. The CDR3 region has the DNA TGCGCCAGCAGCTTGGGTAGCGGGAGATTAAAGGGAGAGACCCAGTACTTC. The chain uses TRBV5-1 and TRBJ2-5; TRBD2 aligns across 9 bases. Germline V gene sequence: CDR1 SGHRS, CDR2 YFSETQ. There are 17 residues in the CDR3. V gave up 0 bases and J gave up 4 bases; unmatched junction bases: 10.

This clonotype was observed at least ten times. The chain recombines TRBV5-1 with TRBJ2-7, with TRBD1 as a possible D gene (6 bases). The CDR3 consists of 13 residues. Germline V gene lookup returns CDR1 SGHRS and CDR2 YFSETQ. The ends were cut back, 4 bases at V and 2 bases at J, with 10 bases in the middle. CDR3 DNA sequence: TGCGCCAGCAGCACAGGGACGGCCTACGAGCAGTACTTC. Translated: CASSTGTAYEQYF.

This clonotype was seen at least ten times. The V and J genes are TRBV5-1 and TRBJ1-5; the D is unclear. Between the trimmed V and J ends, which lost 5 bases and 5 bases, there was a span of 11 bases. The CDR3 spans 13 residues. Per germline, CDR1 SGHRS and CDR2 YFSETQ. CDR3 DNA: TGCGCCAGCAGTATTAACGGGGATCAGCCCCAGCATTTT. Translating gives CASSINGDQPQHF.

This chain uses TRBV19 with TRBJ1-4; no reliable D call. This CDR3 comprises 14 residues. Trimming removed 3 bases from V and 7 bases from J, with 12 bases in between. Looked up from germline, CDR1 is LNHDA and CDR2 is SQIVND (reference sequence). As DNA, the CDR3 is TGTGCCAGTAGTATCCACGCCGTGGGTGAAAAACTGTTTTTT. Its protein product is CASSIHAVGEKLFF.